This record covers a single TCR beta chain. Which antigen it targets is not known. No much larger clone is present one base from it, and per-base qualities are unavailable. V loses 6 bases of germline sequence and J loses 2 bases, and the interval between the two ends is 14 bases. The CDR3 has 16 amino acids, counting the end cysteine and phenylalanine. Left in the record is the CDR3 DNA by itself, 48 bases read in frame from the first base. CDR1 SNHLY and CDR2 FYNNEI are derived from the germline V gene. This record belongs to a study of CD8+CD57+ T cells in acquired aplastic anemia (dated by TCRdb to 2017 to 2018). In terms of the full investigation: A mean of roughly 3.2 ug of DNA, ranging from 0.2 to 27.4 ug, was extracted from sorted CD4+ and CD8+ cells. CD8+CD57+ expansion was defined as a frequency above the mean frequency observed in healthy subjects. General study outcomes and caveats: Roughly 30 CD8+ CDR3 sequences were shared between patients and controls but appeared highly expressed in patients and within their immunodominant clones. No significant difference in CD8+ Simpson's diversity was found between patients and healthy controls (P=0.060).

Genomic DNA served as template for TCR beta VDJ combination and CDR3 sequence profiling. TCR repertoire sequencing was run on an Illumina HiSeq 2000. From the authors' description of their analysis: TRBV/TRBJ rearrangement plots, CDR3 size and DJ length profiles, and Simpson's diversity index were used to assess repertoires. The most abundant DNA sequence in the deep sequencing data was taken as the immunodominant clone. CDR3 amino acid sequences were checked for sharing across subjects and were also compared against the VDJdb database and published repertoires. In-frame beta chains were kept once TCRdb had trimmed the public reads at Q25 with fastp and called clones with MiXCR. Every CDR3 protein is listed once, alongside the most common genes and DNA of its rows. It is TCRdb's table, rather than the study itself, that gives the V and J calls and clone size. The sample yields some 180,000 distinct CDR3 sequences; roughly 65% were counted once. Clones ranked in the top ten supply roughly 46% of the sample.

The patients picked for sequencing were ones in whom flow cytometry had shown an expansion of CD8+CD57+ cells. Every patient had a diagnosis of severe acquired aplastic anemia based on International Study of Aplastic Anemia and Agranulocytosis and Camitta criteria. At the time blood was sampled, none of the patients had received any therapy. In the study, sorted CD4+ and CD8+ blood T cells from patients with severe aplastic anemia and from healthy subjects underwent deep sequencing of TCR repertoires. In the USA, patient enrollment took place under clinicaltrials.gov protocols 00001620, 01623167, 00001397, 00071045, 00081523 and 00961064. Ficoll-Paque density gradient centrifugation was used to isolate peripheral blood mononuclear cells. CD4+ and CD8+ T cells were sorted by FACS or magnetic beads before DNA extraction.

The chain uses TRBV2 and TRBJ1-6; D gene: possibly TRBD1, on 6 matching bases. Material for sequencing was sorted CD4+, CD8+, or CD8+CD57+ T cells (not recorded which) from PBMCs. The TCR originated in a human donor with aplastic anemia. In nucleotide form, the sequence is TGTGCCAGCAGGGACAGCGTTAGTACCTATAATTCACCCCTCCACTTT. Its product reads: CASRDSVSTYNSPLHF.